This T cell receptor beta chain is drawn from a study of T cells after yellow fever vaccination. TCRdb re-called the 5' RACE reads with MiXCR, one entry per CDR3 protein. The repertoire holds 200,000 to 250,000 distinct CDR3 sequences, with less than 8.5% as singletons. Trimming left V 4 bases short and J 3 bases short, with 6 bases between. Germline CDR1 reads SQVTM; CDR2 reads ANQGSEA. The CDR3 totals 11 residues. The specimen comprised CD4+ T cells sorted from PBMCs, sampled 15 days after the yellow fever booster vaccination. The chain couples TRBV29-1 to TRBJ1-2, with a possible D match to TRBD1 (6 bases). The TCR sequence derives from a man aged 25 to 40 who received the YFV17D yellow fever vaccine. CDR3 residues: CSVGQDYGYTF. For the CDR3, the DNA is TGCAGCGTTGGACAGGACTATGGCTACACCTTC.